This T cell receptor (beta chain) was found in a study of CD8 T cells in Susac syndrome. The authors reverse transcribed about 0.5 to 1 ug RNA with random hexamers. A single record per CDR3 protein comes from TCRdb applying MiXCR to the immunoSEQ multiplex PCR reads. Among just under 150,000 distinct CDR3 sequences listed, approximately 94% were seen once. Trimming left V 5 bases short and J 1 base short, with 12 bases between. Germline V gene data show CDR1 as SGHRS and CDR2 as YFSETQ. This CDR3 has 14 residues. This TCR derives from a human donor in good health. The sample taken for sequencing was CD4+ T cells from PBMCs. This chain connects TRBV5-1 to TRBJ1-1; tentatively, D is TRBD1 (6 bases). The CDR3 loop is CASSKTQGNTEAFF. The CDR3 nucleotides read TGCGCCAGCAGTAAGACACAGGGGAACACTGAAGCTTTCTTT.